This paragraph covers one T cell receptor (beta chain) sequence. Individuals drawn from about two dozen US areas were roughly 18 to 100 years old. Researchers sorted participants into cohorts using their self-reported clinical history. This entry comes from a study of blood T cell repertoires in COVID-19. At the level of the study: COVID-19 samples collected from the United States, Italy and Spain covered acute and convalescent phases.

Trimming removed 7 bases from V and 7 bases from J; junction bases left unmatched: 7. This CDR3 contains 14 residues. Germline CDR1 is SNHLY and CDR2 is FYNNEI. Authors' methods: Cell counts per sample came from amplifying reference gene primers. Data came from immunoSEQ multiplex PCR; TCRdb stores just in-frame clones and leaves some out. The V and J calls and clone size come from that table; D and trimming were worked out from the DNA. This table holds fewer than 350,000 clones, 90% found once. Sequencing was done on a sample of PBMCs or T cells enriched from blood (not recorded which). V is TRBV2 and J is TRBJ2-1, with TRBD2 identical over 10 bases. The origin of this receptor is a woman younger than 30 with acute COVID-19. The CDR3 reads CASTASGSRNEQFF. The CDR3, as DNA: TGTGCCAGCACCGCTAGCGGGAGTAGGAATGAGCAGTTCTTC.